The TCR beta chain described here comes from a study of blood T cells in healthy people across ages. Together with a sample-barcoded 5' primer, a J-beta primer mix was included in a second PCR lasting roughly 6 to 12 cycles. TCRdb independently ran MiXCR on the 5' RACE reads; one entry per CDR3 protein. There are about 1 million distinct CDR3 sequences in the sample; 35% to 55% occur only once, and approximately 19% lies in the top ten. The germline V gene has CDR1 SGHTA and CDR2 FQGTGA. With 5 bases clipped from V and 12 bases from J, the junction kept 15 bases outside the gene matches. This CDR3 spans 15 amino acids.

The V call is TRBV7-3, the J call TRBJ2-1; TRBD2 agrees at 8 bases. Input material: blood. The clonotype originates from a woman aged 55-70 years in good health. The CDR3 protein is CASSQTSGSTKGQFF. The CDR3 nucleotides read TGTGCCAGCAGCCAAACTAGCGGATCGACGAAAGGGCAGTTCTTC.